Shown below are 18 T cell receptor beta chains from a single sample sequenced in a study of OX40 agonist ivuxolimab in advanced cancers. Measured with immunoSEQ multiplex PCR; TCRdb has only the in-frame clones, and not every one. The sample has tens of thousands of clones, more than 70% seen once. The source material was CD4+ or CD8+ T cells sorted from blood, sampled in a trial of the OX40 agonist ivuxolimab. The receptors were sampled from an adult with an advanced solid tumor such as melanoma, head and neck, liver or kidney cancer.

The V call is TRBV28, the J call TRBJ2-5; 7 bases are a match to TRBD2. There are 15 residues in the CDR3. V was pared by 3 bases and J by 11 bases, with 15 bases of the junction left unmatched. The V gene's germline CDR1 is MDHEN and CDR2 SYDVKM. CDR3 bases: TGTGCCAGCAGTTTTTTGCCGGGACGAGGGAGGGAGCAGTACTTC. This sequence encodes CASSFLPGRGREQYF.

This clone was seen once. CDR3 nucleotide sequence: TGTGCCAGCTCACGTTCGGACAGGGGATACGAGCAGTACTTC. Amino acid sequence: CASSRSDRGYEQYF. The rearrangement uses TRBV18 and TRBJ2-7, with 9 bases lining up with TRBD1. The J segment lost 4 bases and the V segment lost 4 bases, leaving 5 bases of the junction unmatched. Germline V lookup: CDR1 KGHSH, CDR2 LQKENI. The CDR3 spans 14 residues. The full variable domain, rest sourced from reference TRBV18 and TRBJ2-7, is NAGVMQNPRHLVRRRGQEARLRCSPMKGHSHVYWYRQLPEEGLKFMVYLQKENIIDESGMPKERFSAEFPKEGPSILRIQQVVRGDSAAYFCASSRSDRGYEQYFGPGTRLTVT.

This chain joins TRBV7-9 and TRBJ2-7; TRBD1 matches at 8 bases. In germline, CDR1 is SEHNR, CDR2 FQNEAQ (reference sequence). V gave up 1 base and J gave up 2 bases; unmatched junction bases: 1. The CDR3 has 14 amino acids. CDR3 coding DNA: TGTGCCAGCAGCTTAGGGGACAGGACCTACGAGCAGTACTTC. Translating it yields CASSLGDRTYEQYF.

The V gene is TRBV5-4, the J gene TRBJ2-3; D is perhaps TRBD2 (6 bases). The CDR3 is made up of 15 amino acids. V lost 4 bases, J lost 4 bases, and 16 bases lay in between. CDR1 SGHNT and CDR2 YYREEE come from the germline V gene (reference sequence). In DNA, the CDR3 is TGTGCCAGCAGCACCACGTCAGGCGGGGCAGATACGCAGTATTTT. This gives the protein CASSTTSGGADTQYF.

V usage is TRBV20-1 and J usage is TRBJ2-1; D ambiguous. Germline V lookup: CDR1 DFQATT, CDR2 SNEGSKA (reference sequence). Trimming removed 0 bases from V and 10 bases from J, with 4 bases in between. This CDR3 is 10 amino acids long. CDR3: CSAREDEQFF. CDR3 in DNA: TGCAGTGCTAGAGAGGACGAGCAGTTCTTC.

V and J are TRBV7-9 and TRBJ1-2, with 7 bases that match TRBD1. Germline V gives CDR1 SEHNR, CDR2 FQNEAQ (reference sequence). The V gene end was trimmed by 4 bases and the J gene end by 4 bases; junction bases not matched to a gene: 12. This CDR3 spans 16 amino acids. The CDR3 bases are TGTGCCAGCAGCTCATATTCTACAGGGGCTATCTATGGCTACACCTTC. This translates into CASSSYSTGAIYGYTF.

This rearrangement joins TRBV7-8 to TRBJ1-1; D perhaps matches TRBD1 (6 bases). The germline gives CDR1 SGHVS, CDR2 FQNEAQ. The CDR3 extends over 17 amino acids. V shed 2 bases and J shed 0 bases, with 16 bases lying between them. The CDR3 reads CASSLWLTGYMNTEAFF. The CDR3 bases are TGTGCCAGCAGCTTATGGTTGACAGGCTACATGAACACTGAAGCTTTCTTT.

The V and J genes are TRBV6-4 and TRBJ2-3; no clear D. Trimming took 2 bases from V and 2 from J, leaving 2 bases between them. The CDR3 is made up of 12 amino acids. The germline gives CDR1 MRHNA, CDR2 SNTAGT. CDR3 in amino acids: CASSDLTDTQYF. DNA for the CDR3: TGTGCCAGCAGTGACCTCACAGATACGCAGTATTTT.

Remarks on this clone: Sequence at one end of the junction differs from germline and may be a read error. CDR3 sequence: CSVLGISEAQYF. The CDR3 DNA is TGCAGCGTTTTAGGGATCTCAGAGGCCCAGTACTTC. J is TRBJ2-5 and V is TRBV29-1; D is ambiguous. Per the germline V gene, CDR1 is SQVTM and CDR2 is ANQGSEA. This CDR3 contains 12 residues.

The chain carries TRBV18 and TRBJ2-5; tentative D call: TRBD2 (7 bases). Germline V gene lookup returns CDR1 KGHSH and CDR2 LQKENI. This CDR3 has 17 amino acids. Trimming removed 0 bases from V and 6 bases from J, with 20 bases in between. This chain's CDR3 is CASSPPGGQGQMKTQYF. The CDR3 DNA sequence: TGTGCCAGCTCACCACCCGGGGGGCAGGGGCAGATGAAGACCCAGTACTTC. The full variable domain, rest sourced from reference TRBV18 and TRBJ2-5, is NAGVMQNPRHLVRRRGQEARLRCSPMKGHSHVYWYRQLPEEGLKFMVYLQKENIIDESGMPKERFSAEFPKEGPSILRIQQVVRGDSAAYFCASSPPGGQGQMKTQYFGPGTRLLVL.

V is TRBV6-5 and J is TRBJ1-2; D ambiguous. The V end was cut by 2 bases, the J end by 7 bases, with 17 bases between. CDR3 length equals 15 residues. Per germline, CDR1 MNHEY and CDR2 SVGAGI. CDR3 sequence: CASSYTPQSSVGYTF. CDR3 bases: TGTGCCAGCAGTTACACTCCCCAGTCGAGTGTTGGCTACACCTTC.

The chain links TRBV4-1 to TRBJ1-1, with TRBD1 as a possible D gene (6 bases). Germline V lookup: CDR1 MGHRA, CDR2 YSYEKL. Trimming cost V 0 bases and J 2 bases, with 13 bases left between them. This CDR3 has 16 amino acids. CDR3 sequence reads: CASSQEGTNGNTEAFF. DNA for the CDR3: TGCGCCAGCAGCCAAGAGGGGACAAATGGAAACACTGAAGCTTTCTTT.

V and J are TRBV7-2 and TRBJ2-7; D is ambiguous. Germline V gene data show CDR1 as SGHTA and CDR2 as FQGNSA. This CDR3 has 14 residues. The germline V and J ends were trimmed by 0 bases and 3 bases, with 9 bases remaining between them. The CDR3 coding sequence is TGTGCCAGCAGCTTAGCCAGTCGGCTCTACGAGCAGTACTTC. It yields the protein CASSLASRLYEQYF.

This chain uses TRBV10-3 with TRBJ2-7; D may be TRBD2 (5 bases). The CDR3 is 11 amino acids. The V gene lost 4 bases and the J gene lost 4 bases, with 5 bases spanning the gap. Looked up from germline, CDR1 is ENHRY and CDR2 is SYGVKD. The CDR3 region is CAISGEYEQYF. In nucleotides, the CDR3 is TGTGCCATCAGTGGGGAGTACGAGCAGTACTTC.

The V call is TRBV28, the J call TRBJ1-5; D unresolved. Trimming removed 5 bases at V and 0 bases at J, with 5 bases between. CDR3 length: 13 amino acids. Germline assignment: CDR1 MDHEN and CDR2 SYDVKM. The CDR3 reads CASSLHSNQPQHF. The CDR3 DNA follows: TGTGCCAGCAGTCTCCATAGCAATCAGCCCCAGCATTTT.

This CDR3 reads CARSLTSGNYEQYF. CDR3 sequence (DNA): TGTGCCAGAAGCTTGACTAGCGGGAACTACGAGCAGTACTTC. V usage is TRBV5-3 and J usage is TRBJ2-7, with 10 bases matching TRBD2. TRBV5-3 is known as an ORF, though its function is uncertain. V gave up 1 base and J gave up 3 bases; unmatched junction bases: 1. CDR3 length equals 14 residues.

The CDR3 reads CASTLSGSGANVLTF. CDR3 sequence (DNA): TGTGCCAGCACCCTATCGGGCTCTGGGGCCAACGTCCTGACTTTC. The V and J genes are TRBV2 and TRBJ2-6; unclear D gene. Germline V gene data show CDR1 as SNHLY and CDR2 as FYNNEI. This CDR3 contains 15 residues. V was clipped by 7 bases and J by 0 bases, with 10 bases between them. Looking up the rest from reference TRBV2 and TRBJ2-6 gives the full variable domain: EPEVTQTPSHQVTQMGQEVILRCVPISNHLYFYWYRQILGQKVEFLVSFYNNEISEKSEIFDDQFSVERPDGSNFTLKIRSTKLEDSAMYFCASTLSGSGANVLTFGAGSRLTVL.

The genes are TRBV27 and TRBJ2-7; D unclear. V dropped 7 bases and J dropped 3 bases, with 22 bases sitting between them. CDR3 size: 16 residues. Germline V gene data show CDR1 as MNHEY and CDR2 as SMNVEV (reference sequence). DNA for the CDR3: TGTGCCAGCACAAGTTGTAACAGCTGGATGGGCTACGAGCAGTACTTC. Translation gives CASTSCNSWMGYEQYF.